A single sample gave rise to the 26 T cell receptor beta chains below, sequenced in a study of response to subunit inactivated influenza vaccine. TCRdb re-derived calls from the RT-PCR reads in MiXCR, one entry per CDR3 protein. This table has almost 250,000 distinct CDR3 sequences, 9.5% to 15% appearing once. Source: non-naive T cells sorted from PBMCs, taken about 14 days before vaccination. The receptors were gathered from a man between 45 and 60 years old who received an inactivated influenza vaccine.

In this sample, this clonotype turned up many times. This rearrangement joins TRBV11-3 to TRBJ1-1; the D gene is possibly TRBD1 (6 bases). Trimming shortened V by 5 bases and J by 0 bases, and 25 bases separated the two germline ends. Germline lookup yields CDR1 SGHNT and CDR2 YENEEA. The CDR3 runs to 19 residues. The CDR3 loop reads CASSRRITGAGTMNTEAFF. CDR3 bases: TGTGCCAGCAGCCGCCGAATCACGGGGGCAGGGACTATGAACACTGAAGCTTTCTTT.

The CDR3 DNA reads as TGCGCCAGCAGCCCTCACGGACTATACGAGCAGTACTTC. Its translation: CASSPHGLYEQYF. The chain links TRBV5-1 to TRBJ2-7; a weak D match, TRBD2 (6 bases). The CDR3 spans 13 residues. Germline V gene sequence: CDR1 SGHRS, CDR2 YFSETQ. V shed 4 bases and J shed 4 bases, with 12 bases lying between them.

This chain uses TRBV12-3 or TRBV12-4 with TRBJ1-6, with a tentative D call TRBD1 (5 bases). V lost 7 bases and J 8 bases, leaving 12 bases between the germline ends. The CDR3 loop spans 13 amino acids. CDR3 coding DNA: TGTGCCAGCACCCCGGGGCGAGATTCACCCCTCCACTTT. Translated: CASTPGRDSPLHF.

This clonotype was recorded many times. The CDR3 region is CSAKPAGQRGYTF. CDR3 nucleotide sequence: TGCAGTGCTAAACCCGCAGGGCAAAGAGGCTACACCTTC. This sequence joins TRBV20-1 and TRBJ1-2; D is perhaps TRBD1 (5 bases). CDR1 and CDR2 from the germline V gene are DFQATT and SNEGSKA (reference sequence). The CDR3 is 13 amino acids. Trimming removed 4 bases from V and 8 bases from J, with 17 bases in between.

This clonotype was found a few times. V usage is TRBV7-2 and J usage is TRBJ2-7; D gene ambiguous. Trimming removed 1 base at V and 2 bases at J, with 12 bases between. The CDR3 has 15 amino acids. Germline CDR1 is SGHTA and CDR2 is FQGNSA. CDR3 amino acids: CASSLDLGSPYEQYF. CDR3 bases: TGTGCCAGCAGCTTAGACCTGGGTTCCCCCTACGAGCAGTACTTC.

This clonotype was detected a few times. This chain joins TRBV19 and TRBJ1-1; D gene uncertain. Germline V gene lookup returns CDR1 LNHDA and CDR2 SQIVND (reference sequence). The length of the CDR3 is 14 residues. Trimming removed 3 bases at V and 1 base at J, with 9 bases between. The CDR3 DNA sequence: TGTGCCAGTAGTATTAGCTCCGGGAACACTGAAGCTTTCTTT. Its protein product is CASSISSGNTEAFF.

This clonotype turned up a few times. A clone one base away is much larger, so this may be a read error. The chain has TRBV12-3 or TRBV12-4 and TRBJ2-2, with TRBD2 matching 7 bases. The CDR3 loop spans 14 amino acids. For the CDR3, the DNA is TGTGCCAGAAGTTCCAGGGAGGGGACCGGGGAGCTGTTTTTT. Translating gives CARSSREGTGELFF.

This clonotype was counted between two and nine times. This rearrangement joins TRBV7-2 to TRBJ1-1; 8 bases fit TRBD1. The CDR3 sequence is 15 residues long. V lost 8 bases to trimming and J lost 1 base; unmatched junction nucleotides: 9. Germline V gene sequence: CDR1 SGHTA, CDR2 FQGNSA. The CDR3 reads CASSLPGTGNTEAFF. The CDR3 nucleotides are TGTGCCAGCTCGCTTCCCGGGACAGGGAACACTGAAGCTTTCTTT. The whole variable domain, remainder taken from reference TRBV7-2 and TRBJ1-1, is GAGVSQSPSNKVTEKGKDVELRCDPISGHTALYWYRQSLGQGLEFLIYFQGNSAPDKSGLPSDRFSAERTGGSVSTLTIQRTQQEDSAVYLCASSLPGTGNTEAFFGQGTRLTVV.

The J gene is TRBJ2-3, the V gene TRBV7-6, with 9 nucleotides matching TRBD2. Germline V gene sequence: CDR1 SGHVS, CDR2 FNYEAQ. V lost 4 bases to trimming and J lost 5 bases; unmatched junction nucleotides: 10. The length of the CDR3 is 16 residues. The chain's CDR3 is CASSSEGSGGIDTQYF. The CDR3 DNA reads TGTGCCAGCAGCTCCGAGGGTAGCGGGGGAATAGATACGCAGTATTTT.

The chain couples TRBV5-1 to TRBJ2-7, with D perhaps matching TRBD1 or TRBD2 (5 bases each). V was trimmed by 4 bases and J by 6 bases, leaving 23 bases between them. The CDR3 covers 16 residues. Germline CDR1 and CDR2: SGHRS and YFSETQ. CDR3 nucleotides: TGCGCCAGCAGCCCCTCCGAGGGCACTATGAGGGGCGAGCAGTACTTC. Encoded protein: CASSPSEGTMRGEQYF.

This sequence joins TRBV28 and TRBJ2-3; 8 bases are shared with TRBD2. CDR1 MDHEN and CDR2 SYDVKM come from the germline V gene. J was trimmed by 3 bases and V by 9 bases; bases with no gene match: 2. The CDR3 spans 12 residues. CDR3 bases: TGTGCCAGTGGACTAGCAACAGATACGCAGTATTTT. The encoded protein is CASGLATDTQYF.

This clonotype has at least ten counts. The genes are TRBV5-1 and TRBJ2-1; TRBD2 agrees at 7 bases. The CDR3 runs 16 residues. Germline CDR1 and CDR2: SGHRS and YFSETQ. Trimming removed 0 bases from V and 0 bases from J; junction bases left unmatched: 3. The CDR3 bases are TGCGCCAGCAGCTTGGGCGGGAGTAGCTCCTACAATGAGCAGTTCTTC. Protein sequence: CASSLGGSSSYNEQFF.

This chain uses TRBV28 with TRBJ2-7, with 9 bases that match TRBD2. This CDR3 has 17 residues. CDR1 is MDHEN and CDR2 is SYDVKM in the germline V gene. The ends lost 8 bases at V and 2 bases at J; junction bases unmatched: 16. The CDR3, as DNA: TGTGCCAGCTCAGGGCGGGGGGGAGTCGGGTTCACCTACGAGCAGTACTTC. It is translated as CASSGRGGVGFTYEQYF.

This clonotype showed up many times. The chain joins TRBV5-1 to TRBJ2-7, with a tentative D call TRBD1 (6 bases). Trimming stripped 1 base from V and 0 bases from J, with 11 bases between. The CDR3 consists of 15 residues. Germline lookup yields CDR1 SGHRS and CDR2 YFSETQ. CDR3 bases: TGCGCCAGCAGCTTGCAGGGGTCCCCCTCCTACGAGCAGTACTTC. As protein: CASSLQGSPSYEQYF.

This chain joins TRBV5-1 and TRBJ2-5; TRBD2 agrees at 7 bases. This CDR3 has 15 residues. Germline CDR1 is SGHRS and CDR2 is YFSETQ. V was pared by 4 bases and J by 2 bases, with 8 bases of the junction left unmatched. The CDR3 region has the DNA TGCGCCAGCAGCCCCGGGACTAATGCACAAGAGACCCAGTACTTC. It is translated as CASSPGTNAQETQYF.

A few counts support this clonotype. The chain employs TRBV11-1 and TRBJ2-7, with D possibly being TRBD1 or TRBD2 (10 bases each). The germline gives CDR1 SGHAT, CDR2 FQDESV (reference sequence). V lost 5 bases and J lost 3, with 32 bases in between. The CDR3 length is 20 residues. CDR3: CASSPTGGDLAGGSFYEQYF. The CDR3 coding sequence is TGTGCCAGCAGCCCGACAGGGGGCGATTTAGCGGGGGGTTCTTTCTACGAGCAGTACTTC.

This clonotype was recorded many times. This sequence joins TRBV9 and TRBJ2-1; 16 bases line up with TRBD2. After removal of 4 bases from V and 0 bases from J, the junction contained 10 bases not matched to a gene. CDR3 length: 20 residues. Germline CDR1 SGDLS, CDR2 YYNGEE. CDR3 residues: CASSPPPGLAGGSSYNEQFF. Written as DNA, the CDR3 is TGTGCCAGCAGCCCCCCGCCGGGACTAGCGGGAGGGAGCTCCTACAATGAGCAGTTCTTC.

This clonotype was seen more than once but under ten times. V is TRBV7-6 and J is TRBJ2-7; 13 bases map to TRBD2. The CDR3 covers 17 residues. Germline values: CDR1 SGHVS, CDR2 FNYEAQ. Trimming at V came to 7 bases and at J to 0 bases, leaving 9 bases not matched to a gene. CDR3 loop: CASTMRTSGSLSYEQYF. In DNA form, the CDR3 reads TGTGCCAGCACCATGAGGACTAGCGGGAGTCTCTCCTACGAGCAGTACTTC. Supplemented by reference TRBV7-6 and TRBJ2-7, the full variable domain reads GAGVSQSPRYKVTKRGQDVALRCDPISGHVSLYWYRQALGQGPEFLTYFNYEAQQDKSGLPNDRFSAERPEGSISTLTIQRTEQRDSAMYRCASTMRTSGSLSYEQYFGPGTRLTVT.

The rearrangement uses TRBV29-1 and TRBJ2-3; 7 nucleotides match TRBD1. Germline CDR1 and CDR2: SQVTM and ANQGSEA. This CDR3 region has 14 residues. The V and J ends lost 6 bases and 0 bases, in that order; junction bases with no gene match: 6. The CDR3, as DNA: TGCAGCGTCAACAGGGGATCTAGCACAGATACGCAGTATTTT. It yields the protein CSVNRGSSTDTQYF.

The V and J genes are TRBV12-3 or TRBV12-4 and TRBJ2-3; tentative D call: TRBD1 (5 bases). V lost 3 bases, J lost 1 base, and 8 bases lay in between. This CDR3 region has 14 residues. CDR3 sequence reads: CASSFVRGTDTQYF. DNA for the CDR3: TGTGCCAGCAGTTTTGTCAGGGGCACAGATACGCAGTATTTT.

In its sample, this clonotype was seen a few times. V usage is TRBV4-2 and J usage is TRBJ2-4; possible D gene TRBD2, 6 bases. This CDR3 has 13 residues. Germline V CDR1 and CDR2: LGHNA, YNFKEQ. V was trimmed by 1 base and J by 7 bases, leaving 8 bases between them. This chain's CDR3 is CASSQVGGNIQYF. The CDR3 DNA is TGTGCCAGCAGCCAAGTTGGGGGGAACATTCAGTACTTC.

This clonotype was seen a few times. The rearrangement uses TRBV2 and TRBJ2-7; D is perhaps TRBD1 (6 bases). Germline-derived CDR1 and CDR2 are SNHLY and FYNNEI. Between the trimmed V and J ends, which lost 7 bases and 2 bases, there was a span of 15 bases. This CDR3 has 14 residues. The CDR3 here is CASTGRTEPYEQYF. The CDR3 DNA reads as TGTGCCAGCACCGGACGGACAGAACCCTACGAGCAGTACTTC.

This clonotype has just a few counts. The rearrangement links TRBV6-5 to TRBJ2-7; D is uncertain. CDR1 is MNHEY and CDR2 is SVGAGI in the germline V gene. The CDR3 has 14 amino acids. Trimming removed 0 bases from V and 3 bases from J, with 9 bases in between. This CDR3 is CASSYSGLGYEQYF. The CDR3 DNA is TGTGCCAGCAGTTACTCTGGGCTGGGCTACGAGCAGTACTTC.

This clonotype has just a few counts. The rearrangement uses TRBV7-6 and TRBJ2-2; 10 bases line up with TRBD1. Trimming cost V 0 bases and J 6 bases; bases outside gene matches: 4. Germline CDR1 and CDR2: SGHVS and FNYEAQ. The length of the CDR3 is 16 residues. As DNA, the CDR3 is TGTGCCAGCAGCTTAGCAGGAGGACAGGGGGCCGGGGAGCTGTTTTTT. This codes for CASSLAGGQGAGELFF.

A few counts support this clonotype. This chain connects TRBV5-5 to TRBJ2-2, with 8 bases fitting TRBD1. The J segment lost 4 bases and the V segment lost 0 bases, leaving 8 bases of the junction unmatched. CDR3 length: 17 residues. The V gene's germline CDR1 is SGHKS and CDR2 YYEKEE (reference sequence). The CDR3 here is CASSLGQGAGVTGELFF. CDR3 nucleotides: TGTGCCAGCAGCTTGGGGCAGGGGGCCGGGGTCACCGGGGAGCTGTTTTTT.

J is TRBJ1-4 and V is TRBV20-1; a weak D match, TRBD1 (6 bases). Germline assignment: CDR1 DFQATT and CDR2 SNEGSKA (reference sequence). With 0 bases removed from V and 5 bases from J, the gap between germline ends came to 19 bases. This CDR3 contains 17 residues. The DNA for the CDR3 is TGCAGTGCTAGAGATAGGACAGCCCGGGGCCTAAATGAAAAACTGTTTTTT. Amino acids: CSARDRTARGLNEKLFF.